A selection of T cell receptor beta chains follows, all from one sample in a study of T cell changes during pregnancy in multiple sclerosis. Repertoires were generated with immunoSEQ multiplex PCR, while TCRdb's copy carries only in-frame clones and drops some. The sample includes about 38,000 clones, around 90% seen only once; the top ten take 0.35% to 0.45%. Specimen: CD4+ T cells from peripheral blood mononuclear cells, collected after pregnancy. The receptor source for this set is a female donor in good health, enrolled as a control in a pregnancy study. The CDR3 runs from the conserved cysteine through the conserved F or W. A D gene is named only where the DNA matches it firmly.

D,length,J,V,DNA,CDR3
TRBD2,17,TRBJ2-1,TRBV5-4,TGTGCCAGCAGCTTGGCCAAGGCGGGAGGCTCCTACAATGAGCAGTTCTTC,CASSLAKAGGSYNEQFF
TRBD2,18,TRBJ2-1,TRBV11-2,TGTGCCAGCAGCTCCGCCACCACTAGCGGGAGGTCATACAATGAGCAGTTCTTC,CASSSATTSGRSYNEQFF
TRBD2,16,TRBJ2-7,TRBV5-4,TGTGCCAGCAGGACTAGCGGGGGCGTTGGGAGCTCCGAGCAGTACTTC,CASRTSGGVGSSEQYF
.,11,TRBJ1-2,TRBV29-1,TGCAGCGTTCAGGCGAACTATGGCTACACCTTC,CSVQANYGYTF
.,16,TRBJ2-4,TRBV19,TGTGCCAGTAGTAACCTTTTGCGCGGGACCTCCACCATTCAGTACTTC,CASSNLLRGTSTIQYF
.,16,TRBJ2-3,TRBV11-3,TGTGCCAGCAGCTTAGGTCGCGGGATTGGCACAGATACGCAGTATTTT,CASSLGRGIGTDTQYF
.,15,TRBJ1-5,TRBV7-9,TGTGCCAGCAGCTCAGTAGAGAACTACAATCAGCCCCAGCATTTT,CASSSVENYNQPQHF
TRBD2,14,TRBJ2-2,TRBV5-4,TGTGCCAGCAGCTTGGCCGGGGGGGCCGGGGAGCTGTTTTTT,CASSLAGGAGELFF
.,16,TRBJ1-1,TRBV9,TGTGCCAGCAGCCCCTCGGGTGGGGGGTCAAACCATGAAGCTTTCTTT,CASSPSGGGSNHEAFF
.,11,TRBJ2-1,TRBV13,TGTGCCAGCAGCTTAGGGACAGGAACTATCTTC,CASSLGTGTIF